This T cell receptor (beta chain) was recorded in a study of cytomegalovirus exposure and HLA in healthy donors. Overall study context: The approximately 670 first-cohort repertoires and the 120 or so validation repertoires shared the same platform, a later analysis reported. Study-level findings and limits: Researchers counted around 170 TCR beta chains as cytomegalovirus-associated. Specificity of three CMV-associated chains for CMV antigens was verified in vitro. Many donors shared some public TCRs, even though most TCR sequences were rare.

The CDR3 extends over 16 amino acids. Germline V gives CDR1 SGHVS, CDR2 FNYEAQ. The V gene lost 5 bases and the J gene lost 0 bases, with 15 bases spanning the gap. On this clone itself: The target antigen is unknown.

The protocol was immunoSEQ multiplex PCR, while the TCRdb copy is restricted to in-frame clones and leaves out a portion. The table records roughly 52,000 clones, about 93% of them present only once. Sequenced material: PBMCs. This TCR was recovered from a man between 18 and 29 years old in good health and CMV-seronegative. V gene TRBV7-6 combines with J gene TRBJ2-3; D call uncertain. CDR3 coding DNA: TGTGCCAGCAGCCAGAACCGGGTCCAGAGCACAGATACGCAGTATTTT. Protein product: CASSQNRVQSTDTQYF.